A single sample gave rise to the 3 T cell receptor beta chains below, sequenced in a study of T cells in Graves' hyperthyroidism and ophthalmopathy. Amplification targeted TCR beta CDR3 regions from RNA transcripts. TCR CDR3 underwent first-round RT-PCR with the HTBI primer set. TCRdb reanalysed the multiplex PCR reads using MiXCR and keeps one entry per CDR3 protein. Of around 400,000 distinct CDR3 sequences in the sample, roughly 14% were seen once. Material: blood. These TCRs come from a woman aged 18 to 35 with Graves' hyperthyroidism that later progressed to Graves' ophthalmopathy.

There are a few counts of this clonotype. The CDR3 region is CASKGHRVWADTQYF. The CDR3 DNA is TGTGCCAGCAAGGGTCACAGGGTCTGGGCAGATACGCAGTATTTT. The chain employs TRBV6-1 and TRBJ2-3; D is perhaps TRBD1 (6 bases). The CDR3 has 15 residues. The germline V gene encodes CDR1 MNHNS and CDR2 SASEGT. Trimming removed 7 bases from V and 4 bases from J, with 18 bases in between.

This clonotype was counted ten times or more. The chain is built from TRBV9 and TRBJ2-5, with 8 bases aligning to TRBD1. CDR3 length: 16 amino acids. CDR1 is SGDLS and CDR2 is YYNGEE in the germline V gene. J gave up 5 bases and V 4 bases, and 13 bases lay outside the gene matches. For the CDR3, the DNA is TGTGCCAGCAGCCATCGCGCGGACAGGGCTTGGGAGACCCAGTACTTC. This encodes CASSHRADRAWETQYF.

As for this clonotype: A read error may be the cause here, since a much bigger clone is one base away. This chain uses TRBV29-1 with TRBJ2-3, with 7 bases fitting TRBD1. The V segment lost 7 bases and the J segment 4 bases; nucleotides outside the gene matches: 14. CDR1 is SQVTM, CDR2 ANQGSEA, per germline. The CDR3 extends over 15 amino acids. The CDR3 coding sequence is TGCAGCGCCCCTCGAGAGACAGGGCGGGCAGATACGCAGTATTTT. Encoded protein: CSAPRETGRADTQYF.